The clone carrying this TCR beta chain has a handful of counts. Antigen unknown. The CDR3 is 14 amino acids. Germline V gene sequence: CDR1 MDHEN, CDR2 SYDVKM. V lost 4 bases and J 8 bases, leaving 16 bases between the germline ends. The data were taken from a study of blood T cells in healthy people across ages. The study, taken as a whole, reports: Naive CD4+ cells and diversity were both higher in long-lived donors than in aged donors. In these data, TCR beta diversity tracked strongly with naive T cell percentage. Across the age range, TCR beta diversity per million T cells fell in a roughly linear way.

A second PCR of 7 to 11 cycles used a sample-barcoded 5' primer and a J-beta primer mix. TCRdb re-called the 5' RACE reads through MiXCR, storing one row per CDR3 protein. The data contain about 930,000 distinct CDR3 sequences, almost 30% of them singletons. The same data also contributed to another study, on T cells of mothers and their children. This second report adds: A few healthy Caucasian mothers, along with their six children, served as the donors.

The TCR sequence derives from a woman between 40 and 55 years old in good health. V is TRBV28 and J is TRBJ2-3, with D possibly being TRBD1 or TRBD2 (6 bases each). The sample comprised blood. This CDR3 reads CASSWKGGRVTQYF. The CDR3, as DNA: TGTGCCAGCAGTTGGAAGGGGGGCCGCGTTACGCAGTATTTT.